Reported below is one T cell receptor (beta chain). Antigen: not known. This sample was included in a study of response to subunit inactivated influenza vaccine. TCRdb analysed the RT-PCR reads with MiXCR anew, one entry per CDR3 protein. The sample includes under 550,000 distinct CDR3 sequences, under 9% seen only once; the top ten take 10% to 15%. Study-wide findings and caveats: T cells newly recruited by each seasonal influenza vaccination are few, the authors suggested.

This receptor was obtained from a man between 50 and 69 years old who received an inactivated influenza vaccine. The source was PBMCs from blood, collected around 2 years after vaccination.

The CDR3 loop reads CASSQTGHTGELFF. CDR3 coding DNA: TGCGCCAGCAGCCAGACAGGGCACACCGGGGAGCTGTTTTTT. V is TRBV5-1 and J is TRBJ2-2, with TRBD1 matching 7 bases. Per germline, CDR1 SGHRS and CDR2 YFSETQ. The length of the CDR3 is 14 residues. The J segment lost 3 bases and the V segment lost 4 bases, leaving 3 bases of the junction unmatched.